This T cell receptor (beta chain) was recorded in a study of shared clonotypes between healthy human individuals (dated by TCRdb to between 2020 and 2021). Notes on the research overall: A few men and a couple of women, aged 18 to 49 years, made up the cohort. For each donor, CD4 naive and CD4 memory were each given three plates, CD8 naive was given two plates, and CD8 memory was given one plate. To estimate repertoire size and how much clonotype sharing occurs between individuals, the study deeply sequenced the blood TCR repertoires of several healthy adults. Libraries were prepared and TCR repertoires were sequenced by different laboratories using diverse techniques, in order to increase sequencing depth and limit assay-specific biases. Between about 0.9 and 8.9 billion PBMCs per donor were obtained by leukapheresis.

Here is what the overall study found, with its caveats: Across four donors, roughly 5.4% of naive CD4, approximately 4% of naive CD8, roughly 2.2% of memory CD4, and approximately 0.4% of memory CD8 clonotypes were shared. Compared with non-shared clonotypes, the clonotypes found in all four sorted-subset donors had higher generation probabilities. Based on pairwise subsampling, the degree of clonotype sharing among donors was expected to be affected by sequencing depth. Naive subsets generally had larger estimated clonotype richness than memory subsets. Sampling was limited to blood, and TCR repertoires in tissue likely differ from TCR repertoires in blood. Even with the large sequencing depth, rarefaction of the sorted-subset datasets indicated that sequencing was incomplete. The small number of donors limited the genetic and exposure-history diversity represented.

The CDR3 spans 15 residues, from the cysteine through the phenylalanine. Only the CDR3 region is kept as DNA, spanning 45 bases read in frame from base 1. Trimmed from V: 1 base; trimmed from J: 4 bases; junction bases lacking a gene match: 4. In the germline V gene, CDR1 corresponds to SGHTA and CDR2 to FQGTGA. Using the deep immunoSEQ assay, multiplex PCR amplified TCR CDR3 regions from genomic DNA. Extracted genomic DNA from each cell subset was spread evenly across all wells of several immunoSEQ 96-well plates, with each plate serving as a replicate. For sorted subsets, about 200 ng genomic DNA, equal to 30,000 to 35,000 T cell genomes, was loaded into each replicate PCR. Purified libraries were measured with a Qubit 3.0 fluorometer, size-checked on a Bioanalyzer 2100, and measured again with the KAPA Library Quantification kit. Every immunoSEQ 96-well plate was sequenced on a separate single-read 150-cycle Illumina NextSeq 550 flow cell. The original pipeline was this. The immunoSEQ output contained only junctional sequences without quality scores, so filtering could not match that applied to full-length reads. To assign V/J genes and CDR3, sequences were annotated using PyIR, a Python wrapper for IgBLAST v1.9, with IMGT germline references. Any read was removed if the V/J assignment was weak (E-value above 1e-6), the CDR3 was missing, or the read contained stop codons, out-of-frame junctions, or ambiguous translated residues. V3J clonotypes were defined as sequences sharing an identical inferred V gene, J gene, and CDR3 amino acid sequence. Percentage overlap between repertoires was calculated by dividing the number of shared unique clonotypes by the size of the smaller repertoire. RTK rarefaction, the Chao1 estimator, and Recon v2.1 estimates of unobserved clonotypes were used to assess repertoire richness. Generation probabilities were computed with OLGA for all TCRbeta clonotypes obtained by the gDNA method from several donors. TCRdb took over this immuneACCESS table, retaining in-frame rearrangements with V and J assigned. Such tables are incomplete; in checked studies, under half of the missing clones stem from an unresolved V gene, and the remainder is unexplained. V and J calls and clone size are given by that table; D and trimming were obtained from the DNA. The sample yields approximately 2.3 million clones; 90% to 95% were counted once. The ten top clones hold around 0.4% of the sample.

Healthy HIV-negative adults with no recently reported acute infections or vaccinations were included as donors. All donors were Caucasian adults living in Nashville, Tennessee, USA. Magnetic negative selection was used to enrich CD4+ T cells, after which naive cells were positively selected on CD45RA and the negative fraction became the memory subset. Blood was collected by leukapheresis, and PBMCs were isolated by Ficoll-Histopaque density gradient centrifugation and then cryopreserved in liquid nitrogen vapor phase. Analytical flow cytometry was used to check the purity and quantity of each magnetically sorted T cell population. Genomic DNA was isolated from every sorted fraction and measured by UV absorbance on a Nanodrop 2000c. Of note for this clone: No cognate antigen has been identified for it. One base away there is no much larger clone; base qualities are not given.

The sequence links TRBV7-3 to TRBJ1-1, with 9 middle bases fitting TRBD1. The receptor's source is a man between 18 and 29 years old in good health. Some clones in this sample may be carry-over from other donors' samples. Sequenced input: naive CD4+ T cells from PBMCs. Interpreted using the paper, the cell subset or site label stands for: CD45RA+ positively selected. This receptor carries the CDR3 CASSLKGTGFTEAFF. The nucleotide sequence is TGTGCCAGCAGCTTAAAGGGGACAGGGTTCACTGAAGCTTTCTTT.